This TCR beta chain was sequenced for a study of blood T cell repertoires in COVID-19. Across the study: Spain, Italy and the United States supplied samples that represented acute and convalescent COVID-19. From T cells, B-cell-depleted T cells, or PBMCs came the material, which was cDNA or gDNA.

This clone is a singleton in its sample. Authors' data handling: Amplification from reference gene primers served as the basis for estimated nucleated cell counts. The assay was immunoSEQ multiplex PCR, and TCRdb's table has in-frame clones only and misses some. V, J and clone size are taken as reported in that table, and D and trimming were inferred from the DNA itself. The table records approximately 80,000 clones, around 81% of them present only once. Germline assignment: CDR1 MNHNY and CDR2 SVGAGI (reference sequence). The CDR3 has 14 amino acids. The J segment lost 0 bases and the V segment lost 5 bases, leaving 3 bases of the junction unmatched.

The source of this sequence is a woman in her 70s with acute or convalescent COVID-19. This sequence joins TRBV6-6 and TRBJ1-1; 7 nucleotides match TRBD1. Sequencing was carried out using peripheral blood. The CDR3 DNA follows: TGTGCCAGCAGTCCACAGGGGATGAACACTGAAGCTTTCTTT. Its protein product is CASSPQGMNTEAFF.